What follows are 11 T cell receptor beta chains derived from one specimen sequenced in a study of T cells after yellow fever vaccination. TCRdb re-called the 5' RACE reads through MiXCR, storing one row per CDR3 protein. The sample contains 250,000 to 400,000 distinct CDR3 sequences, approximately 4% of which appear only once. Sequenced here: PBMCs, sampled 5 days after the yellow fever booster vaccination. These receptors all stem from a man younger than 30 who received the YFV17D yellow fever vaccine.

This rearrangement joins TRBV5-4 to TRBJ2-5; 13 bases are a match to TRBD2. Looked up from germline, CDR1 is SGHNT and CDR2 is YYREEE (reference sequence). This CDR3 contains 18 residues. The V and J ends lost 5 bases and 5 bases, in that order; junction bases with no gene match: 15. CDR3 protein: CASSALWTSGGTEETQYF. DNA for the CDR3: TGTGCCAGCAGTGCACTGTGGACTAGCGGGGGTACTGAGGAGACCCAGTACTTC.

This clonotype was detected only a few times. The rearrangement uses TRBV27 and TRBJ2-7, with 9 bases lining up with TRBD2. J was trimmed by 3 bases and V by 7 bases; bases with no gene match: 7. CDR1 MNHEY and CDR2 SMNVEV come from the germline V gene (reference sequence). CDR3 size: 14 residues. Written as DNA, the CDR3 is TGTGCCAGCACACGTTTAGCGGGGGTCTACGAGCAGTACTTC. Its translation is CASTRLAGVYEQYF.

The CDR3 sequence is CASSQYPPERGQETQYF. The CDR3 DNA sequence: TGCGCCAGCAGCCAGTACCCCCCGGAGAGGGGCCAAGAGACCCAGTACTTC. The chain has TRBV4-1 and TRBJ2-5; the D gene could be TRBD1 or TRBD2 (5 bases each). Trimming removed 3 bases at V and 1 base at J, with 18 bases between. This CDR3 contains 17 residues. Germline V gene data show CDR1 as MGHRA and CDR2 as YSYEKL.

The genes are TRBV5-1 and TRBJ2-1; 7 bases map to TRBD2. CDR1 SGHRS and CDR2 YFSETQ come from the germline V gene. V lost 1 base to trimming and J lost 5 bases; unmatched junction nucleotides: 3. The CDR3 is 14 amino acids. In DNA form, the CDR3 reads TGCGCCAGCAGCTTGTATGCGGGGGACAATGAGCAGTTCTTC. Protein product: CASSLYAGDNEQFF.

This clonotype was seen more than once but under ten times. This chain connects TRBV28 to TRBJ1-5, with D possibly matching TRBD1 (6 bases). Germline-derived CDR1 and CDR2 are MDHEN and SYDVKM. Trimming took 6 bases from V and 6 from J, leaving 21 bases between them. The CDR3 sequence is 16 residues long. The DNA of the CDR3 is TGTGCCAGCAGATTCTTTGCCGGCAGGGGCCGTCAGCCCCAGCATTTT. Protein sequence: CASRFFAGRGRQPQHF.

This chain connects TRBV7-2 to TRBJ2-6; D is uncertain. Trimming cost V 4 bases and J 1 base, with 14 bases left between them. Per germline, CDR1 SGHTA and CDR2 FQGNSA. The CDR3 runs to 17 residues. The CDR3 sequence is CASSSPNDGSGANVLTF. The CDR3 coding sequence is TGTGCCAGCAGCTCCCCGAACGACGGTTCTGGGGCCAACGTCCTGACTTTC.

This clonotype showed up just a few times. The chain carries TRBV3-2 and TRBJ1-1; the tabulated D call, TRBD1, remains unverified against the DNA. TRBV3-2 is a pseudogene segment. The CDR3 length is 18 residues. CDR3 region: CASSQDEKDKVRDTEAFF. In DNA form, the CDR3 reads TGTGCCAGCAGCCAAGACGAGAAGGACAAAGTAAGGGACACTGAAGCTTTCTTT.

This clonotype has just a few counts. The chain has TRBV19 and TRBJ1-2; TRBD1 matches 10 bases. The CDR3 length is 15 residues. The J segment lost 8 bases and the V segment lost 5 bases, leaving 11 bases of the junction unmatched. CDR1 and CDR2 from the germline V gene are LNHDA and SQIVND (reference sequence). In DNA form, the CDR3 reads TGTGCCAGTAGTGGGACAGGGGAATCTCTAAGGGGCTACACCTTC. Protein: CASSGTGESLRGYTF.

The rearrangement uses TRBV4-1 and TRBJ1-3; D call uncertain. Trimming removed 2 bases at V and 11 bases at J, with 13 bases between. CDR1 MGHRA and CDR2 YSYEKL come from the germline V gene. This CDR3 comprises 13 residues. The CDR3 nucleotides are TGCGCCAGCAGCCAACGAGAAGGAAAGCCCATATATTTT. This sequence encodes CASSQREGKPIYF.

This clonotype was seen a handful of times. V gene TRBV9 combines with J gene TRBJ1-1; D might be TRBD1 (5 bases). This CDR3 contains 13 residues. The V end was cut by 4 bases, the J end by 4 bases, with 11 bases between. CDR1 and CDR2 from the germline V gene are SGDLS and YYNGEE. DNA of the CDR3: TGTGCCAGCAGCCCGAGGGGCATCACTGAAGCTTTCTTT. This translates into CASSPRGITEAFF.

This clonotype was seen a handful of times. The genes are TRBV6-5 and TRBJ2-7; D is uncertain. The V and J ends lost 5 bases and 5 bases respectively, with 7 bases between them. The CDR3 spans 11 residues. Looked up from germline, CDR1 is MNHEY and CDR2 is SVGAGI. This CDR3 reads CASSGADEQYF. For the CDR3, the DNA is TGTGCCAGCAGTGGTGCAGACGAGCAGTACTTC.